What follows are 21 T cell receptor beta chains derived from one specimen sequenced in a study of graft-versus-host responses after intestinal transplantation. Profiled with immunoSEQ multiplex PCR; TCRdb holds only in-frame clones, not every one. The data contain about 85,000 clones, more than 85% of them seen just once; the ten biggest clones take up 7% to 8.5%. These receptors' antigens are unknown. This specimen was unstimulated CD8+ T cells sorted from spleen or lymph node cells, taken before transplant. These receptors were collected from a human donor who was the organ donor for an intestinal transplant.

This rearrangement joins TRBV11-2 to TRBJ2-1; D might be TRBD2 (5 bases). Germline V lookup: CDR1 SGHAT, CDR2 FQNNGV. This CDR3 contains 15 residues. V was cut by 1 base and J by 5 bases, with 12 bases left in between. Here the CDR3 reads CASSLGSAYDNEQFF. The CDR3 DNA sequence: TGTGCCAGCAGCTTAGGTAGCGCATACGACAATGAGCAGTTCTTC. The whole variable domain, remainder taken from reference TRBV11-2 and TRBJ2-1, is EAGVAQSPRYKIIEKRQSVAFWCNPISGHATLYWYQQILGQGPKLLIQFQNNGVVDDSQLPKDRFSAERLKGVDSTLKIQPAKLEDSAVYLCASSLGSAYDNEQFFGPGTRLTVL.

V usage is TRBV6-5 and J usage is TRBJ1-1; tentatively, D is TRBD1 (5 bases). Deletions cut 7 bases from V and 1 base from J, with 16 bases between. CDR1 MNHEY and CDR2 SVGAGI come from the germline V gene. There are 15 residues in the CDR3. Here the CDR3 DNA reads TGTGCCAGCAATCCGTGGGGGTATGGGAACACTGAAGCTTTCTTT. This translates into CASNPWGYGNTEAFF.

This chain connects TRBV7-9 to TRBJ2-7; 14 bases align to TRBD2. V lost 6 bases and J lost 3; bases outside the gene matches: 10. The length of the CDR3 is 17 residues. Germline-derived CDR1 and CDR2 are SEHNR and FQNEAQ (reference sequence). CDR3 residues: CASSPQRLAGGDYEQYF. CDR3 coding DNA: TGTGCCAGCAGTCCTCAAAGACTAGCGGGAGGGGACTACGAGCAGTACTTC.

The CDR3 DNA reads as TGTGCCAGCAGTTCCCCACCGGGACTAGCGGGAGCGGGTGGGGAGACCCAGTACTTC. It codes for CASSSPPGLAGAGGETQYF. The V gene is TRBV27, the J gene TRBJ2-5; 14 nucleotides match TRBD2. V lost 4 bases, J lost 5 bases, and 15 bases stayed unmatched. CDR3 length: 19 amino acids. In germline, CDR1 is MNHEY, CDR2 SMNVEV (reference sequence).

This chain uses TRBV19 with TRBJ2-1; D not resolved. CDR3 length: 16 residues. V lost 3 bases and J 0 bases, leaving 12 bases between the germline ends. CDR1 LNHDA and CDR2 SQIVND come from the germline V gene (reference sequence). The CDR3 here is CASSIFLPGSYNEQFF. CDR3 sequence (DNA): TGTGCCAGTAGTATCTTCCTGCCTGGCTCCTACAATGAGCAGTTCTTC.

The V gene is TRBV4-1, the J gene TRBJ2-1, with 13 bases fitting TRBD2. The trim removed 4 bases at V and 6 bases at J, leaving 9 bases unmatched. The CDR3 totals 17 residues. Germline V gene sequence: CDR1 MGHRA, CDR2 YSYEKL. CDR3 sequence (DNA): TGCGCCAGCAGCCTTCGACCCGGGACTAGCGGGACCAATGAGCAGTTCTTC. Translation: CASSLRPGTSGTNEQFF.

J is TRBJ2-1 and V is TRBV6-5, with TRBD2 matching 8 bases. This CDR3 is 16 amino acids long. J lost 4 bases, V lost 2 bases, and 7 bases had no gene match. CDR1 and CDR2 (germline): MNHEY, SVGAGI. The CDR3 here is CASSYNSGMGYNEQFF. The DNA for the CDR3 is TGTGCCAGCAGTTACAATAGCGGGATGGGGTACAATGAGCAGTTCTTC.

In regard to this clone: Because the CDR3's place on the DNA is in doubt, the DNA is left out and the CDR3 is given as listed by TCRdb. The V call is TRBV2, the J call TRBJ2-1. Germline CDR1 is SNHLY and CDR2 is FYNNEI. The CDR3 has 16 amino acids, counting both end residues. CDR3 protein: CASSSSRQVPTNEQFF.

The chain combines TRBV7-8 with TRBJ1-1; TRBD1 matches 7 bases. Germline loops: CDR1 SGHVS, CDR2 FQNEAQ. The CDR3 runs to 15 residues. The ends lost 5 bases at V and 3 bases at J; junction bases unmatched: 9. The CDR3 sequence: CASSPVTGEDTEAFF. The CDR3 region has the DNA TGTGCCAGCAGCCCGGTTACAGGGGAGGACACTGAAGCTTTCTTT.

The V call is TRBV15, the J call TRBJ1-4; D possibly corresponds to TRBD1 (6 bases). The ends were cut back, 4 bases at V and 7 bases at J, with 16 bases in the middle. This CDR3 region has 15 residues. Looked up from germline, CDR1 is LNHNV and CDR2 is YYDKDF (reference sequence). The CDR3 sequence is CATSKFGGHFEKLFF. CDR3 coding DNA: TGTGCCACCAGCAAGTTCGGGGGGCACTTTGAAAAACTGTTTTTT.

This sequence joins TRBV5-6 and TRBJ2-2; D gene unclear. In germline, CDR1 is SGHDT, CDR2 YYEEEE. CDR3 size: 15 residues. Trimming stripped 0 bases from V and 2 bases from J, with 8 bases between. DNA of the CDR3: TGTGCCAGCAGCTTGGAACTGGACAACACCGGGGAGCTGTTTTTT. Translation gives CASSLELDNTGELFF.

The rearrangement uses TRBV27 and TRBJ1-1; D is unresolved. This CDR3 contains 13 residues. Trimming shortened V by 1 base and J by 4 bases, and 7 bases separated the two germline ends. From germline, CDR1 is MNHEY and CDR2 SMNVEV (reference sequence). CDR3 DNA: TGTGCCAGCAGTTTATGGGGATCCACTGAAGCTTTCTTT. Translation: CASSLWGSTEAFF.

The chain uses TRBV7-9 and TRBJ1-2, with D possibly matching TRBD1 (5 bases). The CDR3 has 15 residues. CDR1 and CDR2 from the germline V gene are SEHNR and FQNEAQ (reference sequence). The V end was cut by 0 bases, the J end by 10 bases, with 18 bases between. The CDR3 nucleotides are TGTGCCAGCAGCTTAGCAGGGGACCCCAGGTATTTCTACACCTTC. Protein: CASSLAGDPRYFYTF.

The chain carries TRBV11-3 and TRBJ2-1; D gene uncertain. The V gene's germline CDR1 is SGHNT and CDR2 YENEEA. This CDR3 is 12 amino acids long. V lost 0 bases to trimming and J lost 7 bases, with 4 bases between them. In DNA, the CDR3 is TGTGCCAGCAGCTTAGAGGTTAATGAGCAGTTCTTC. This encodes CASSLEVNEQFF.

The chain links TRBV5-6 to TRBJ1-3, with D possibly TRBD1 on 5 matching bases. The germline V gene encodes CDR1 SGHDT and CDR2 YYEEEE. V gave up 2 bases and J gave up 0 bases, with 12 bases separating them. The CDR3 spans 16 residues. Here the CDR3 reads CASSLDQGVSGNTIYF. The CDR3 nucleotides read TGTGCCAGCAGCTTAGATCAGGGAGTCTCTGGAAACACCATATATTTT.

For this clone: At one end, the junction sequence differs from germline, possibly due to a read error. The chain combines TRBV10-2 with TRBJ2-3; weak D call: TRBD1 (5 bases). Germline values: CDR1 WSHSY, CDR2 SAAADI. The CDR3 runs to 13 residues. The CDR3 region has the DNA TGCGCCGGCAGCCGACAGTACACAGATACGCAGTATTTT. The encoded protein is CAGSRQYTDTQYF.

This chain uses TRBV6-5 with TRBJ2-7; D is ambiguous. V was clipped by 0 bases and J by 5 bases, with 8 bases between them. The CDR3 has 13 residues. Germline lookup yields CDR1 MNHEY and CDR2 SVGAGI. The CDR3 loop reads CASSYSRSNEQYF. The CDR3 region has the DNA TGTGCCAGCAGTTACTCGAGATCTAACGAGCAGTACTTC.

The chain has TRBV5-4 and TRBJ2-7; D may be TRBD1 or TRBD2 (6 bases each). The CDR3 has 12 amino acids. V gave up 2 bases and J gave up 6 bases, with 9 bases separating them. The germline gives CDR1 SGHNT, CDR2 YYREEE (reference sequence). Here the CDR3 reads CASSLGGIEQYF. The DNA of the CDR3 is TGTGCCAGCAGCTTAGGGGGGATCGAGCAGTACTTC.

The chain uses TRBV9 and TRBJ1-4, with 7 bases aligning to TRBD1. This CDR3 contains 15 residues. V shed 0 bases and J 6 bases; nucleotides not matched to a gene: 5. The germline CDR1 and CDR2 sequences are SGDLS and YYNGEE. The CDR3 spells CASSVEGTGDEKLFF. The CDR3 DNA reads TGTGCCAGCAGCGTAGAGGGAACAGGGGATGAAAAACTGTTTTTT.

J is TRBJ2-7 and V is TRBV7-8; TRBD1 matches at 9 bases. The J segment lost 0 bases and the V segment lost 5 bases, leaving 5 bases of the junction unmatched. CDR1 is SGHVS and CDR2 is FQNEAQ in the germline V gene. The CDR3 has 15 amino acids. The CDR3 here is CASSPQTGGSYEQYF. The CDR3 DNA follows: TGTGCCAGCAGCCCGCAGACAGGGGGCTCCTACGAGCAGTACTTC. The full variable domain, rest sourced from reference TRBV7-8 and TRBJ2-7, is GAGVSQSPRYKVAKRGQDVALRCDPISGHVSLFWYQQALGQGPEFLTYFQNEAQLDKSGLPSDRFFAERPEGSVSTLKIQRTQQEDSAVYLCASSPQTGGSYEQYFGPGTRLTVT.

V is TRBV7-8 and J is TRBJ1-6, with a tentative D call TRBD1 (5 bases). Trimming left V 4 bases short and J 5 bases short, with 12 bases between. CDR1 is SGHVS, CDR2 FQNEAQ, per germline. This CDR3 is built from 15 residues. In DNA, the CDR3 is TGTGCCAGCAGCTCCGGTGTGGGACATAATTCACCCCTCCACTTT. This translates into CASSSGVGHNSPLHF.